The rows below give T cell receptor beta chains drawn from one sample of a study of CD8 T cells in Susac syndrome. MiXCR, run by TCRdb on the immunoSEQ multiplex PCR reads, gives a single entry per CDR3 protein. The sample includes some 300,000 distinct CDR3 sequences, 70% to 90% of them seen just once. The sequencing input was CD8+ T cells from PBMCs. The receptors derive from a human donor with multiple sclerosis. Both conserved end residues are part of each CDR3. Each record gives: V gene, J gene, clone size, D gene, CDR3 DNA, CDR3 protein. The D gene is left open where the match is weak. Clone size, where shown, is once, few, many, or a class for clones that have expanded.

>TRBV27|TRBJ2-1|-|TRBD2
TGTAGTAGCGGGCGAGCTTACTATGATGAGCAGTTCTTC
CSSGRAYYDEQFF
>TRBV20-1|TRBJ2-1|-|TRBD2
TGCAGTGCTAGAGTGGCTAGCGGGATGGAAAGGGAGCAGTTCTTC
CSARVASGMEREQFF
>TRBV2|TRBJ1-3|-|TRBD1
TGTGCCAGCAGTGAGACAGGGAATTTGATATTCTCTGGAAACACCATATATTTT
CASSETGNLIFSGNTIYF
>TRBV28|TRBJ2-2|-|TRBD2
TGTGCCAGCAGTTTCCCCAAACGACTAGCGGGAGTAGGGGGGGAGCTGTTTTTT
CASSFPKRLAGVGGELFF
>TRBV7-6|TRBJ1-3|-|-
TGTGCCAGCAGCTGGGACGGCTCTGGAAACACCATATATTTT
CASSWDGSGNTIYF
>TRBV7-9|TRBJ1-1|once|-
TGTGCCAGCAGTCCCGAACAGCCAGACTCGATGGACACTGAAGCTTTCTTT
CASSPEQPDSMDTEAFF
>TRBV27|TRBJ1-1|-|-
TGTGCCAGCGGACCCGGGGGCGAAGCTTTCTTT
CASGPGGEAFF
>TRBV2|TRBJ2-1|-|-
TGTGCCACCTTCGGTGATCCGGGACTCTCTGACAATGAGCAGTTCTTC
CATFGDPGLSDNEQFF
>TRBV27|TRBJ2-2|-|-
TGTGCCAGCAGTTTATTGGGGTTCGCTGGCACCGGGGAGCTGTTTTTT
CASSLLGFAGTGELFF
>TRBV29-1|TRBJ1-3|-|TRBD1
TGCAGCGTTGCGCTTACGGGACAGCTCTCTGGAAACACCATATATTTT
CSVALTGQLSGNTIYF
>TRBV10-3|TRBJ2-7|-|TRBD2
TGTGCCGCGGGAACGTTCGGACTAGCGGAGCCATCCCGAGGGTTCGAGCAGTACTTC
CAAGTFGLAEPSRGFEQYF
>TRBV5-6|TRBJ2-3|-|TRBD1
TGTGCCAGCAGCTTGGGACAGGGAGATACGCAGTATTTT
CASSLGQGDTQYF
>TRBV6-5|TRBJ2-7|few|-
TGTGCCAGCAGTTACGCTGAGTACGAGCAGTACTTC
CASSYAEYEQYF
>TRBV7-8|TRBJ2-7|-|TRBD1
TGTGCCAGCAGCTGGAAGGGGGCTCTGACCTACGAGCAGTACTTC
CASSWKGALTYEQYF
>TRBV30|TRBJ2-1|-|TRBD2
TGTGCCTGGAGTGTAAGGGGACTAGCGGGGTACAATGAGCAGTTCTTC
CAWSVRGLAGYNEQFF
>TRBV27|TRBJ2-1|-|-
TGTGCCAGCAGTCCCCTGGGGGGGCGAGACGACAATGAGCAGTTCTTC
CASSPLGGRDDNEQFF
>TRBV15|TRBJ1-5|-|-
TGTGCCACCAGCCCTCTGGGGGGGACTAGCAATCAGCCCCAGCATTTT
CATSPLGGTSNQPQHF
>TRBV3-1|TRBJ2-5|-|-
TGTGCCAGCAGCCAAGATGGCCACCTCCAAGAGACCCAGTACTTC
CASSQDGHLQETQYF
>TRBV3-1|TRBJ1-4|-|-
TGTGCCAGCAGCCAAGGACAGTATCTTAATGAAAAACTGTTTTTT
CASSQGQYLNEKLFF
>TRBV28|TRBJ2-7|-|TRBD1
TGTGCCAGCAGTAGGGAGCAGGGGGCGAGGGAGCAGTACTTC
CASSREQGAREQYF
>TRBV20-1|TRBJ2-1|-|-
TGCAGTGCTCTCCCCCCCCGGGACTCCCCCCAGAATGAGCAGTTCTTC
CSALPPRDSPQNEQFF
>TRBV19|TRBJ2-1|-|TRBD1
TGTGCCAGTAGTATCAAGGGGACAGGGGCGTACGAGCAGTTCTTC
CASSIKGTGAYEQFF
>TRBV6-5|TRBJ2-5|-|-
TGTGCCAGCAGGGAGACCCAGTACTTC
CASRETQYF
>TRBV30|TRBJ2-1|-|TRBD2
TGTGCCTGGGTCAGCGGGAGAGGGGTGAATGAGCAGTTCTTC
CAWVSGRGVNEQFF
>TRBV12-3/TRBV12-4|TRBJ2-7|few|-
TGTGCCATCGGGACACCCTCCAAGAGCGAGCAGTACTTC
CAIGTPSKSEQYF
>TRBV28|TRBJ2-1|-|TRBD2
TGTGCCAGCAGTCCCCTCAGCGGGAGCTTTCGCGATGAGCAGTTCTTC
CASSPLSGSFRDEQFF
>TRBV5-6|TRBJ2-1|once|-
TGTGCCAGCAGCTTGCTCCAGCCTGACAATGAGCAGTTCTTC
CASSLLQPDNEQFF
>TRBV19|TRBJ1-1|-|-
TGTGCCACCGCCCGGAGCACGTTGAACACTGAAGCTTTCTTT
CATARSTLNTEAFF
>TRBV7-2|TRBJ2-1|-|TRBD2
TGTGCCAGCAGCTTATCGCAGGGCGGGAGTGAAGTAAGCTCCTACAATGAGCAGTTCTTC
CASSLSQGGSEVSSYNEQFF
>TRBV27|TRBJ2-3|-|TRBD2
TGTGCCAGCGGGACTAGCGTTTTGATCTCTACGCAGTATTTT
CASGTSVLISTQYF